What follows describes a single TCR beta chain. The sample comes from a study of blood T cell repertoires in COVID-19. Overall study context: Samples of COVID-19 (acute and convalescent) were obtained from the United States, Italy and Spain.

Trimming pared 1 base from V and 0 bases from J, leaving 10 bases between. The germline CDR1 and CDR2 sequences are SGHAT and FQNNGV. This CDR3 comprises 16 residues. Study processing details: Amplified reference gene primers provided the basis for estimating nucleated cell counts. Data came from immunoSEQ multiplex PCR; TCRdb stores just in-frame clones and leaves some out. V and J calls plus clone size are reproduced from that table; the DNA served to infer D and trimming. The top ten hold 0.85% to 1.3% of the sample, which has tens of thousands of clones, about nine tenths seen once. The clonotype originates from a human donor in a cohort sampled during active COVID-19. The J gene is TRBJ1-3, the V gene TRBV11-2; D gene uncertain. The sequenced sample was peripheral blood. The DNA for the CDR3 is TGTGCCAGCAGCTTAGGAAACGGAGCCTCTGGAAACACCATATATTTT. It encodes CASSLGNGASGNTIYF.